This entry lists 14 T cell receptor beta chains sequenced from one sample in a study of tumor and adjacent non-tumor tissue in lung cancer. The template was RNA from unsorted bulk tissue. This non-tumor lung sample came from over 3 cm beyond the tumor edge. TCRbeta libraries were built with three rounds of nested PCR, modified from ARM-PCR. Each CDR3 protein is one row after TCRdb ran MiXCR on the multiplex PCR reads. Among about 67,000 distinct CDR3 sequences listed, 65% to 80% were seen once. Source material: distant non-tumor lung tissue. These receptors came from a man aged 55 to 70 with non-small cell lung cancer.

Concerning this clonotype: A junction end diverges from the germline sequence, so it may reflect a read error. V usage is TRBV12-3 or TRBV12-4 and J usage is TRBJ2-1; 9 bases agree with TRBD2. The CDR3 spans 15 residues. The DNA for the CDR3 is TGTGCCAGCAGACCTAGCGGGATTACTGACAATGAGCAGATCTTC. It encodes CASRPSGITDNEQIF.

About this clonotype: A junction end diverges from the germline sequence, so it may reflect a read error. The rearrangement joins TRBV12-3 or TRBV12-4 to TRBJ2-5; no clear D gene. This CDR3 has 13 amino acids. CDR3 amino acids: CASSLSTQENQYF. The CDR3 DNA follows: TGTGCCAGCAGTTTATCGACCCAGGAGAACCAGTACTTC.

Only a few counts were recorded for this clonotype. The conserved phenylalanine or tryptophan normally closing the CDR3 is absent here, so this likely arose from a read error. The V gene is TRBV15, the J gene TRBJ2-5, with 7 bases identical to TRBD2. Losses at the gene ends were 0 bases for V and 3 bases for J; bases not matched to a gene: 4. This CDR3 is 15 amino acids long. CDR1 and CDR2 (germline): LNHNV, YYDKDF (reference sequence). CDR3 in amino acids: CATSRETTSKETQYS. The CDR3 DNA is TGTGCCACCAGCAGAGAAACGACTAGCAAAGAGACCCAGTACTCC.

Points on this clonotype: The conserved phenylalanine or tryptophan normally closing the CDR3 is absent here, so this likely arose from a read error. V and J are TRBV6-5 and TRBJ1-2; the D gene is possibly TRBD1 (6 bases). Germline values: CDR1 MNHEY, CDR2 SVGAGI. The ends were cut back, 5 bases at V and 4 bases at J, with 17 bases in the middle. There are 15 residues in the CDR3. CDR3 sequence (DNA): TGTGCCAGCAGTCGACAGGCTGGGAATATCTATGGCTACACCGTC. Protein product: CASSRQAGNIYGYTV.

As concerns this clonotype: The CDR3 does not end in the conserved phenylalanine or tryptophan, so this is likely a read error. This CDR3 reads CALGSGRANTGELFL. For the CDR3, the DNA is TGTGCCTTAGGGAGCGGGAGGGCCAACACAGGGGAGCTGTTTTTG. The V gene is TRBV19, the J gene TRBJ2-2; 10 bases match TRBD2. CDR1 and CDR2 (germline): LNHDA, SQIVND (reference sequence). CDR3 size: 15 residues.

The table lists this clonotype with a few counts. At one end, the junction sequence differs from germline, possibly due to a read error. This chain uses TRBV13 with TRBJ2-3; no reliable D call. The CDR3 totals 15 residues. The germline V gene encodes CDR1 PRHDT and CDR2 FYEKMQ (reference sequence). The DNA of the CDR3 is TGTGCCAGCAGCTTAGCGAGACACAGCACAGATACACAGTATTTT. This encodes CASSLARHSTDTQYF.

At least ten counts were recorded for this clonotype. The chain couples TRBV13 to TRBJ2-2; TRBD2 matches 14 bases. J gave up 5 bases and V 3 bases, and 8 bases lay outside the gene matches. The CDR3 contains 18 residues. Germline CDR1 reads PRHDT; CDR2 reads FYEKMQ (reference sequence). The CDR3 sequence is CASSFQGLAGVQTGELFF. CDR3 sequence (DNA): TGTGCCAGCAGCTTCCAGGGACTAGCGGGAGTTCAGACCGGGGAGCTGTTTTTT.

In this sample, this clonotype turned up many times. V usage is TRBV28 and J usage is TRBJ1-2, with D perhaps matching TRBD1 (5 bases). The V end was cut by 5 bases, the J end by 2 bases, with 12 bases between. The germline V gene encodes CDR1 MDHEN and CDR2 SYDVKM. There are 14 residues in the CDR3. CDR3 DNA: TGTGCCAGCAGTGGGGCCCTCGGGAACTATGGCTACACCTTC. Protein product: CASSGALGNYGYTF.

Concerning this clonotype itself: A much larger clone sits a single nucleotide away, making a read error possible. The J gene is TRBJ2-5, the V gene TRBV28; 7 bases match TRBD1. This CDR3 contains 15 residues. Germline CDR1 is MDHEN and CDR2 is SYDVKM. The CDR3: CASNRRGTVQETLYF. In DNA, the CDR3 is TGTGCCAGCAATAGAAGGGGGACAGTCCAAGAGACCCTGTACTTC.

This clonotype showed up just once. This sequence joins TRBV30 and TRBJ2-3, with D possibly being TRBD2 (6 bases). CDR1 GTSNPN and CDR2 SVGIG come from the germline V gene (reference sequence). This CDR3 is 14 amino acids long. Trimming stripped 2 bases from V and 5 bases from J, with 14 bases between. The CDR3 here is CAWSLTGEKDTQYF. For the CDR3, the DNA is TGTGCCTGGAGTCTCACGGGAGAGAAAGATACGCAGTATTTT.

As to this clonotype: Relative to the germline gene, one junction end is altered; a read error may explain this. V is TRBV6-2 or TRBV6-3 and J is TRBJ2-1, with 11 positions matching TRBD2. The CDR3 has 14 residues. Germline CDR1 reads MNHEY; CDR2 reads SVGEGT. CDR3 residues: CDSSLAGENNEQFF. The CDR3 nucleotides read TGTGACAGTTCACTAGCGGGAGAGAACAATGAGCAATTCTTC.

There are many counts of this clonotype. The chain is built from TRBV11-2 and TRBJ1-2; D is uncertain. Germline CDR1 SGHAT, CDR2 FQNNGV. This CDR3 has 13 amino acids. Trimming removed 3 bases at V and 0 bases at J, with 5 bases between. The chain's CDR3 is CASSLTTNYGYTF. The CDR3 DNA reads TGTGCCAGCAGCTTGACAACTAACTATGGCTACACCTTC.

A note on this clonotype: The conserved phenylalanine or tryptophan normally closing the CDR3 is absent here, so this likely arose from a read error. The limits of the CDR3 on the DNA are not certain, so only TCRdb's listed CDR3 is given. V gene TRBV6-2 or TRBV6-3 combines with J gene TRBJ2-7; TRBD2 reflects the table's D call only, with no check against the DNA. Germline CDR1 reads MNHEY; CDR2 reads SVGEGT. The CDR3 is 15 amino acids in total, end residues counted. The chain's CDR3 is CASSLLARNSYEQCL.

Remarks on this clonotype: A junction boundary mismatches the germline segment, possibly from a read error. The genes are TRBV10-2 and TRBJ2-7; a weak D match, TRBD1 (6 bases). The CDR3 contains 13 residues. Germline CDR1 is WSHSY and CDR2 is SAAADI. DNA of the CDR3: TGCACCAGCAGTGACGGCAGGGGCAACGAGCGGTACTTC. Protein sequence: CTSSDGRGNERYF.